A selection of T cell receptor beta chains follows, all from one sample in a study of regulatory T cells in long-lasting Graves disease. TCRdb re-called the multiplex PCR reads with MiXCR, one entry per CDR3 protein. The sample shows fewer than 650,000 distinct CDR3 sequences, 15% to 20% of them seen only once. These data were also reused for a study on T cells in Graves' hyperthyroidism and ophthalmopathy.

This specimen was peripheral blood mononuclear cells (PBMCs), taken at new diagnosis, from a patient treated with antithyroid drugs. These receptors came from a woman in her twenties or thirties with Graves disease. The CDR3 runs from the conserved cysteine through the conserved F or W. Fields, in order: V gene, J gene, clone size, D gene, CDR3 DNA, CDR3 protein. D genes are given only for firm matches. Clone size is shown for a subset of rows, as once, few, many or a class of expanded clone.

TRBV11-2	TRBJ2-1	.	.	TGTGCCAGCAGCCACTTCGCGGGCCCCTCCTACAATGAGCAGTTCTTC	CASSHFAGPSYNEQFF
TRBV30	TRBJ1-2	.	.	TGTGCCTGGAGTACCGGGGTAGAAGGCTATGGCTACACCTTC	CAWSTGVEGYGYTF
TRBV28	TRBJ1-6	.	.	TGTGCCAGCAGTGGTAATTCACCCCTCCACTTT	CASSGNSPLHF
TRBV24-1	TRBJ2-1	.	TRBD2	TGTGCCACCAGTGGCCTTGGGGGAACTAGCGTGACTGGTGAGCAGTTCTTC	CATSGLGGTSVTGEQFF
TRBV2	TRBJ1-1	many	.	TGTGCCAGCATTCAGGACAGTAACACTGAAGCTTTCTTT	CASIQDSNTEAFF
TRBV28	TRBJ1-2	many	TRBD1	TGTGCCAGCAGTTCTCCTCAGGGGGCAGTGGGCGGCTACACCTTC	CASSSPQGAVGGYTF
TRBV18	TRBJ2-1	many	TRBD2	TGTGCCAGCTCACCAAGGGGACTAGCGGGAGGTAATGAGCAGTTCTTC	CASSPRGLAGGNEQFF
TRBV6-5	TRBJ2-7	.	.	TGTGCCAGCAGTTATAGTCCAACGGTAGTCGACGAGCAGTACTTC	CASSYSPTVVDEQYF
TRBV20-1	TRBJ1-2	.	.	TGCAGTGCTTACAGGATCTTGGATGGCTACACCTTC	CSAYRILDGYTF
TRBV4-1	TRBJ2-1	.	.	TGCGCCAGCAGCCCCGATTGGGTTCCCGGGAGCGGCTCCTACAATGAGCAGTTCTTC	CASSPDWVPGSGSYNEQFF
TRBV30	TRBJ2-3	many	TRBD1	TGTGCCTGGAGGGCTACCACCGGGACAGGGGTAGATACGCAGTATTTT	CAWRATTGTGVDTQYF
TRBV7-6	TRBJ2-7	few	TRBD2	TGTGCCAGCAGCCCCGGGGGGGGGCCATTAAATGTGCAGTACTTC	CASSPGGGPLNVQYF
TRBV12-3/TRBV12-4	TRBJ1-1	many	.	TGTGCCAGCAGGGCACCCAGCACTGAAGCTTTCTTT	CASRAPSTEAFF
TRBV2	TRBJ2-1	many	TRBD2	TGTGCCAGCAGTGAAGCGCTAGCGGGAGCCCGCGAGCAGTTCTTC	CASSEALAGAREQFF
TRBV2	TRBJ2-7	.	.	TGTGCCAGCAGCGGGACAACTTTCCCCTACGAGCAGTACTTC	CASSGTTFPYEQYF
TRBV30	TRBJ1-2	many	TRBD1	TGTGCCTGGAGTGCGGGACAGGGAGTAGGCTATGGCTACACCTTC	CAWSAGQGVGYGYTF
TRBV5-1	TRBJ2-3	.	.	TGCGCCAGCAGCTTGGACGGGGCCCTCACAGATACGCAGTATTTT	CASSLDGALTDTQYF
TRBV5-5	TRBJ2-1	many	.	TGTGCCAGCACCCAGGTGAATGAGCAGTTCTTC	CASTQVNEQFF
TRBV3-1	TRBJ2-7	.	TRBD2	TGTGCCAGCAGCCAGACTAGCGGGATGGCCTACGAGCAGTACTTC	CASSQTSGMAYEQYF
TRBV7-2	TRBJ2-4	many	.	TGTGCCAGCACCCGCCAGCGAACCGGGACCAAAAACATTCAGTACTTC	CASTRQRTGTKNIQYF
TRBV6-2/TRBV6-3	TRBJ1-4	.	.	TGTGCCAGCAGTGAAGGCCTTGGGGGGACTGAAAAACTGTTTTTT	CASSEGLGGTEKLFF
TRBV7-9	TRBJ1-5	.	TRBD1	TGTGCCAGCGGTGTCGACAGGGAATATCAGCCCCAGCATTTT	CASGVDREYQPQHF
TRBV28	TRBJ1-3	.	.	TGTGCCAGCACCCCGACAGTCCTAACTTCCTCTGGAAACACCATATATTTT	CASTPTVLTSSGNTIYF
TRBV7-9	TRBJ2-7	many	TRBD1	TGTGCCAGCAGGCGATGGACTGGGACAGGGGAAGGGGCGCAGTACTTC	CASRRWTGTGEGAQYF
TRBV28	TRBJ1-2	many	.	TGTGCCAGCAGTTTTCTGAGGGGAACTAACTATGGCTACACCTTC	CASSFLRGTNYGYTF
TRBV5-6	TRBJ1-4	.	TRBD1	TGTGCCAGCAGCTGGGGGACAGTTGCAACTAATGAAAAACTGTTTTTT	CASSWGTVATNEKLFF
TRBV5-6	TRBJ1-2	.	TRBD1	TGTGCCAGCAGCTCTGGGACAGGCGAGGTGTACTATGGCTACACCTTC	CASSSGTGEVYYGYTF
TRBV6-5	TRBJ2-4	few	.	TGTGCCAGCAGTTCAACATCTTTGGCCAAAAACATTCAGTACTTC	CASSSTSLAKNIQYF
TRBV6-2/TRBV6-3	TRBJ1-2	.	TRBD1	TGTGCCAGCAGCACGGACAGGGCCTCTGGCTACACCTTC	CASSTDRASGYTF
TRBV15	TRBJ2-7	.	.	TGTGCCGCCAGCAGACGGGAGCGCTCCTACGAGCAGTACTTC	CAASRRERSYEQYF
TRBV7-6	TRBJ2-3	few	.	TGTGCCAGCAGCTTGGAGGGCGGAGACACAGATACGCAGTATTTT	CASSLEGGDTDTQYF
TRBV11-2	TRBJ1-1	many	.	TGTGCCAGCAGCTTAGTTGCGGGGACCCACACTGAAGCTTTCTTT	CASSLVAGTHTEAFF
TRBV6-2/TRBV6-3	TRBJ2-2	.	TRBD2	TGTGCCAGCAGTTTACGGACTAGCGCATCCCCCGGGGAGCTGTTTTTT	CASSLRTSASPGELFF
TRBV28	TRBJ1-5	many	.	TGTGCCAGCAGTAAAAACAATCAGCCCCAGCATTTT	CASSKNNQPQHF
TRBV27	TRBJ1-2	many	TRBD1	TGTGCCAGCAGTCTAGGACAGGGCTATGGCTACACCTTC	CASSLGQGYGYTF
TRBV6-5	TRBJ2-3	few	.	TGTGCCAGCAGTTCCCGGGTCCGGGATACGCAGTATTTT	CASSSRVRDTQYF
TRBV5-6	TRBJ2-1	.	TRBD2	TGTGCCAGCAGTTGGGCTCTAGCGGGGTCCTACAATGAGCAGTTCTTC	CASSWALAGSYNEQFF
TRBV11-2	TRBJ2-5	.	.	TGTGCCAGCAGCCCTCAGACAAGTCAAGAGACCCAGTACTTC	CASSPQTSQETQYF
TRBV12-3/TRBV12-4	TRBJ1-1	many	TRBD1	TGTGCCAGCAGTCTGGGGCCCAGGGGGCGACTTCTTGCTTTCTTT	CASSLGPRGRLLAFF
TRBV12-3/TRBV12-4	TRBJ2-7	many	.	TGTGCCAGCAGTCCAAGCGGAGCCTACGAGCAGTACTTC	CASSPSGAYEQYF
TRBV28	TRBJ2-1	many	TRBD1	TGTGCCAGCAGTGGGACAGGTACAAGTGAGCAGTTCTTC	CASSGTGTSEQFF
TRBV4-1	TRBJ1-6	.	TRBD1	TGCGCCAGCAGCCAAGAGGGACAGGGCAATTCACCCCTCCACTTT	CASSQEGQGNSPLHF
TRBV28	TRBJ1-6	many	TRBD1	TGTGCCAGCAGTTCCCCCACAGGGGACTCACCCCTCCACTTT	CASSSPTGDSPLHF
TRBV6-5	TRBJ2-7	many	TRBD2	TGTGCCAGCAGTTACTTGGCTAGCGGGAGAGGCAACGAGCAGTACTTC	CASSYLASGRGNEQYF
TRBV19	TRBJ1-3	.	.	TGTGCCAGTAGCCCAGCGACTTCTGGAAACACCATATATTTT	CASSPATSGNTIYF
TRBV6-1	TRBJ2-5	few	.	TGTGCCAGCACGGGTCCTATCCAAGAGACCCAGTACTTC	CASTGPIQETQYF
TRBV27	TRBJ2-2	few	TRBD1	TGTGCCAGCAGTTTTGAAACAGGGGGAACCGGGGAGCTGTTTTTT	CASSFETGGTGELFF
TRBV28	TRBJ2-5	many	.	TGTGCCAGCAGGACCGGAGGCCTCCAAGAGACCCAGTACTTC	CASRTGGLQETQYF
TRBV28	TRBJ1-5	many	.	TGTGCCAGCAGACCCCCCGGAGGGACCAATCAGCCCCAGCATTTT	CASRPPGGTNQPQHF
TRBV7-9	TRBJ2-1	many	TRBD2	TGTGCCAGCAACCCACTAGCGGGAGGAAACCATGAGCAGTTCTTC	CASNPLAGGNHEQFF
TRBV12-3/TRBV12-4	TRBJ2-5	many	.	TGTGCCAGCAGTTTCCAGCCAATCTCCCAAGAGACCCAGTACTTC	CASSFQPISQETQYF
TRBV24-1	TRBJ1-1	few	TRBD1	TGTGCCACCAGTGATTCCACAGGGGGCTGGGCTTTCTTT	CATSDSTGGWAFF
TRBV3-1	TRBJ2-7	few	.	TGTGCCAGCAGCCGAAAAAGCTCCTACGAGCAGTACTTC	CASSRKSSYEQYF
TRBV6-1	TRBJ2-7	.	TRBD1	TGTGCCAGCAGACGACGTGGACAGGGGGTCTACGAGCAGTACTTC	CASRRRGQGVYEQYF
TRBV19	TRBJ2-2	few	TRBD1	TGTGCCAGTAGACCAGGACAGGGGAGGCGAGGGGAGCTGGTTTTT	CASRPGQGRRGELVF